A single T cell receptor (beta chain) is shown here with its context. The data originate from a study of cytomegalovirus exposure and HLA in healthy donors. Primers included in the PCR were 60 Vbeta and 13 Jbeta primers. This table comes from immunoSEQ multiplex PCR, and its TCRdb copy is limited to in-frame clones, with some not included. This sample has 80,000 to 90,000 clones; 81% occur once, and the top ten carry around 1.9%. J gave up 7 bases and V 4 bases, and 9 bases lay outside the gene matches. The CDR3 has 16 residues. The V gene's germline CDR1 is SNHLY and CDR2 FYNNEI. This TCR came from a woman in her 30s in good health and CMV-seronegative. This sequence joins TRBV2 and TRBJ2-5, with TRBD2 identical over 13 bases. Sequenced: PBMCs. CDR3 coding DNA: TGTGCCAGCAGTGGGACTAGCGGGAGTCTGGAGGGGACCCAGTACTTC. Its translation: CASSGTSGSLEGTQYF. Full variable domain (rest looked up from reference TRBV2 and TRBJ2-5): EPEVTQTPSHQVTQMGQEVILRCVPISNHLYFYWYRQILGQKVEFLVSFYNNEISEKSEIFDDQFSVERPDGSNFTLKIRSTKLEDSAMYFCASSGTSGSLEGTQYFGPGTRLLVL.